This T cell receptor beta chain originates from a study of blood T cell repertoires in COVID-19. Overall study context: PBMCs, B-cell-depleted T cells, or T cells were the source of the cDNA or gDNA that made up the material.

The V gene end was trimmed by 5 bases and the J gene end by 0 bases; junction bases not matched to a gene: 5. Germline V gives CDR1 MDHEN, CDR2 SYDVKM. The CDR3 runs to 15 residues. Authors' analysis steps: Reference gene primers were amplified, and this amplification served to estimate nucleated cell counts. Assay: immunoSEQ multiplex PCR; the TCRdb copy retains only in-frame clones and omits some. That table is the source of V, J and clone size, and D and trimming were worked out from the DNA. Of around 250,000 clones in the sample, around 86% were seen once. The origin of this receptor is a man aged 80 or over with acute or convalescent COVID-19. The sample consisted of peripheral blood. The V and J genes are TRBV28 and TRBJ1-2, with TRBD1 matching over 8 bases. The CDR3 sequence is CASSPGQGANYGYTF. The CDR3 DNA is TGTGCCAGCAGTCCAGGACAGGGAGCTAACTATGGCTACACCTTC.